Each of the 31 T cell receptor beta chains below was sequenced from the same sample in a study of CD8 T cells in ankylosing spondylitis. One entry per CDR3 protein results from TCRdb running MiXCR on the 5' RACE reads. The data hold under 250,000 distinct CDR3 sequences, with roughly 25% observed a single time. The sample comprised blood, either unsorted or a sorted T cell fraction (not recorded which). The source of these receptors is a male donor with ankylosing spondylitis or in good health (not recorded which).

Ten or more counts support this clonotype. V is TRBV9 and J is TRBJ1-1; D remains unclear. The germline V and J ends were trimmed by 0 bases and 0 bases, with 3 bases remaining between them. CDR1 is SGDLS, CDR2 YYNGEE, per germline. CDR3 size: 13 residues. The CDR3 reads CASSVDMNTEAFF. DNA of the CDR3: TGTGCCAGCAGCGTAGACATGAACACTGAAGCTTTCTTT.

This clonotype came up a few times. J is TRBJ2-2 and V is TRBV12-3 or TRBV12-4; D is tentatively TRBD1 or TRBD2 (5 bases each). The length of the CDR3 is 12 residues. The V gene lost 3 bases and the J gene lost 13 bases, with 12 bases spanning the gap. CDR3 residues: CASSFWDRGLFF. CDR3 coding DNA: TGTGCCAGCAGTTTTTGGGACCGTGGGCTGTTTTTT.

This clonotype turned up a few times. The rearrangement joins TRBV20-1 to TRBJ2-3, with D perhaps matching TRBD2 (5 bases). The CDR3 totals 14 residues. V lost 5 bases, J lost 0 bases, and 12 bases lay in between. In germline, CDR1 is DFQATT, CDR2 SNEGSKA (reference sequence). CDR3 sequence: CSAPPGKSTDTQYF. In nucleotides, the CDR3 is TGCAGTGCTCCCCCCGGGAAAAGCACAGATACGCAGTATTTT.

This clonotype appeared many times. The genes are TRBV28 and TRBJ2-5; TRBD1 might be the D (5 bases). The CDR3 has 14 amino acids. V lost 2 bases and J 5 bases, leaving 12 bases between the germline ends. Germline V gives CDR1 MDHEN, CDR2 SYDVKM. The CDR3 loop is CASSLRQGLETQYF. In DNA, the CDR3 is TGTGCCAGCAGTTTAAGGCAGGGTTTGGAGACCCAGTACTTC.

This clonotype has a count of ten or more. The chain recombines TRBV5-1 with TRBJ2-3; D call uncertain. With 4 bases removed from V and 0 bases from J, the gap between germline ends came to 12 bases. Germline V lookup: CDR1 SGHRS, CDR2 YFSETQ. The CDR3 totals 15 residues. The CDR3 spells CASSLSLGSTDTQYF. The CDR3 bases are TGCGCCAGCAGCCTCTCGCTCGGGAGCACAGATACGCAGTATTTT.

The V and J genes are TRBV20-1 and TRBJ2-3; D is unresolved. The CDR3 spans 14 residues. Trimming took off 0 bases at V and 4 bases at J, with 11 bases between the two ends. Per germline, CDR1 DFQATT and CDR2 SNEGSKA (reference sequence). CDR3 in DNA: TGCAGTGCTAGAGATCAAGAATTGGCAGATACGCAGTATTTT. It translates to CSARDQELADTQYF.

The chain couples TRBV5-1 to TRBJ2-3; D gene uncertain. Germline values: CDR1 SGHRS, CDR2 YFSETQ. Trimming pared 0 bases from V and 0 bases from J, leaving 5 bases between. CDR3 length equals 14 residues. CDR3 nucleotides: TGCGCCAGCAGCTTGGATAGCAGCACAGATACGCAGTATTTT. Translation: CASSLDSSTDTQYF.

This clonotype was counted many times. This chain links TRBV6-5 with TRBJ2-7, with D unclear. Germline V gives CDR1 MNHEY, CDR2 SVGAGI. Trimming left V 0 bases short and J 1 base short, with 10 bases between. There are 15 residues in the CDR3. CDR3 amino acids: CASSYSRSKSYEQYF. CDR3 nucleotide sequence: TGTGCCAGCAGTTACTCGAGATCCAAGTCCTACGAGCAGTACTTC.

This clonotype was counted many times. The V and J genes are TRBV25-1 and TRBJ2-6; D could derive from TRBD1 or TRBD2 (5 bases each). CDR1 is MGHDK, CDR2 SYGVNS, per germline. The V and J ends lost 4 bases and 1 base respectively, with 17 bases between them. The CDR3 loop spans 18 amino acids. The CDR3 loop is CASSGRGRGLSGANVLTF. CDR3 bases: TGTGCCAGCAGTGGAAGGGGCCGGGGATTGTCTGGGGCCAACGTCCTGACTTTC.

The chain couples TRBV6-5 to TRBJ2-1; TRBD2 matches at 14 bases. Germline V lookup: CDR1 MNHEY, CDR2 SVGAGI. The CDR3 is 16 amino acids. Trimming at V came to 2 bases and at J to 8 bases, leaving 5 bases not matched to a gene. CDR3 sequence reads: CASSYGLAGGLHEQFF. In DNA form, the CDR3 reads TGTGCCAGCAGTTACGGACTAGCGGGAGGTCTCCATGAGCAGTTCTTC.

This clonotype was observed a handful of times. CDR3 sequence reads: CSVDLAGRDEQYF. The CDR3 DNA reads TGCAGCGTTGACCTAGCGGGGAGGGACGAGCAGTACTTC. This chain uses TRBV29-1 with TRBJ2-7, with TRBD2 matching 9 bases. The CDR3 has 13 amino acids. Germline CDR1 is SQVTM and CDR2 is ANQGSEA. V dropped 3 bases and J dropped 5; count of bases not matched to a gene: 5.

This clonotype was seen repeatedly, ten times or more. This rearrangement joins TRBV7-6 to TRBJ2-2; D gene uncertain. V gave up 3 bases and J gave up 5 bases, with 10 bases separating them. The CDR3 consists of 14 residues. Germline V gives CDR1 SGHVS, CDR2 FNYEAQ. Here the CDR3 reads CASSLIPTTGELFF. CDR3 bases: TGTGCCAGCAGCTTGATCCCCACAACCGGGGAGCTGTTTTTT.

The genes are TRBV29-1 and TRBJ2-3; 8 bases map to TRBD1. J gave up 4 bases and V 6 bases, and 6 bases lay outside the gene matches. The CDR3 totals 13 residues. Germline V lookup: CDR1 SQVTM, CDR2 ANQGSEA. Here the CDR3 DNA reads TGCAGCGTGCGGACAGGGTATGCAGATACGCAGTATTTT. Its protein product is CSVRTGYADTQYF.

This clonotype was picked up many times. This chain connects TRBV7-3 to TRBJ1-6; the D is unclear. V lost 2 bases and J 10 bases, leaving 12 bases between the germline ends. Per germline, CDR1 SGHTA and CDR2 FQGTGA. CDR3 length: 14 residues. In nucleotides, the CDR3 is TGTGCCAGCAGCTTACGCCAAGACGGATCACCCCTCCACTTT. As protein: CASSLRQDGSPLHF.

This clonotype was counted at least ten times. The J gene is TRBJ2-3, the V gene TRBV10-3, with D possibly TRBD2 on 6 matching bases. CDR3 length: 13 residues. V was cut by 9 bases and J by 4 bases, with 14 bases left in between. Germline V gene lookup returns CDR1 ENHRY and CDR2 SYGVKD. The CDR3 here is CAILGGSADTQYF. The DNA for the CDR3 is TGTGCCATACTGGGAGGAAGTGCAGATACGCAGTATTTT.

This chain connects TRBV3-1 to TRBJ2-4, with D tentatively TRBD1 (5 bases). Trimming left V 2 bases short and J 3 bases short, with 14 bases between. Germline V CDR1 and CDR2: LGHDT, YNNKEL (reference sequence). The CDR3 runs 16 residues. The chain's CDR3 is CASSQTQGLGKNIQYF. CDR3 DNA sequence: TGTGCCAGCAGCCAAACCCAGGGTTTGGGCAAAAACATTCAGTACTTC.

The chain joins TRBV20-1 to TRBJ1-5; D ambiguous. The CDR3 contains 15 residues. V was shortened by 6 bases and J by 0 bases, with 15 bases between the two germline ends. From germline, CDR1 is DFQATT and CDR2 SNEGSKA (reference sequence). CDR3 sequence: CSAVTGSDSNQPQHF. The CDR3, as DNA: TGCAGTGCAGTTACGGGGTCCGATAGCAATCAGCCCCAGCATTTT.

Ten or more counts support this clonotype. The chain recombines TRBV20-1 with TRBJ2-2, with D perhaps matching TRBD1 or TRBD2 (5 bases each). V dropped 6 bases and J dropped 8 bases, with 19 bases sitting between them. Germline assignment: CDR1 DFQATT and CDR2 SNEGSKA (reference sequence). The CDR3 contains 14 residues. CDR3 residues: CSASSGGPVGELFF. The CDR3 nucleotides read TGCAGTGCCAGCAGTGGGGGTCCGGTTGGGGAGCTGTTTTTT.

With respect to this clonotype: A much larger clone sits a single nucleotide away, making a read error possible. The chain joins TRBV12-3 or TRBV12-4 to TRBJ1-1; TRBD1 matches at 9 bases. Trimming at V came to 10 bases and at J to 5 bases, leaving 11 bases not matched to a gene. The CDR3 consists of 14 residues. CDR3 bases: TGTGCCACCACCGGTACAGGGGGCGGAACTGAAGCTTTCTTT. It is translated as CATTGTGGGTEAFF.

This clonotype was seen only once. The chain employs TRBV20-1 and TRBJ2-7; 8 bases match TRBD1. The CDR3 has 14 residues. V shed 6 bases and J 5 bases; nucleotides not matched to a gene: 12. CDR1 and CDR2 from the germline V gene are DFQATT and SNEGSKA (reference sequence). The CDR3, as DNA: TGCAGTGCCCGTAATACAGGGGGGAAGGACGAGCAGTACTTC. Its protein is CSARNTGGKDEQYF.

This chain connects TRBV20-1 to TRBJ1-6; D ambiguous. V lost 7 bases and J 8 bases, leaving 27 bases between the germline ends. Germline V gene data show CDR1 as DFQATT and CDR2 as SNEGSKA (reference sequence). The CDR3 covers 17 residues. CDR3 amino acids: CSGKEAGRLPRDSPLHF. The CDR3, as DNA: TGCAGTGGGAAGGAGGCAGGCCGACTGCCACGGGATTCACCCCTCCACTTT.

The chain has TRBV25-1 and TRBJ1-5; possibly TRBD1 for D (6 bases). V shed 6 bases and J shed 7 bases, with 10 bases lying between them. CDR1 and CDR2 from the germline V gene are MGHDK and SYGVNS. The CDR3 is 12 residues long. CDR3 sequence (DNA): TGTGCCAGCAGCGAGGACAGCCAGCCCCAGCATTTT. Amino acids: CASSEDSQPQHF.

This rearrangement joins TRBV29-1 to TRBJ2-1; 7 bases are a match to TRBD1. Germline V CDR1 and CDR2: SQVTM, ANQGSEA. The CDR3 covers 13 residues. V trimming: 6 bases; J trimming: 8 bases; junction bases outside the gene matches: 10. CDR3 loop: CSVKRTGQDEQFF. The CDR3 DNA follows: TGCAGCGTCAAGAGGACAGGTCAGGATGAGCAGTTCTTC.

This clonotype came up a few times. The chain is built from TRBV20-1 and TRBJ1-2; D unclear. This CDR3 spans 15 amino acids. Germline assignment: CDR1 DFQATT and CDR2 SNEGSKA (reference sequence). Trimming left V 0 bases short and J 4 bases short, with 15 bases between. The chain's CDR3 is CSARDAGEEGYGYTF. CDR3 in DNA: TGCAGTGCTAGAGATGCTGGAGAAGAGGGCTATGGCTACACCTTC.

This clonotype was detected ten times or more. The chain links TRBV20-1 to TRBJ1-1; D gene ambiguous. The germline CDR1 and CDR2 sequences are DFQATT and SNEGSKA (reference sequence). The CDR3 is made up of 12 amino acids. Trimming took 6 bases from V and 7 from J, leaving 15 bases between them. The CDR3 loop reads CSANREQREAFF. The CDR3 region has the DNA TGCAGTGCAAACCGGGAGCAACGTGAAGCTTTCTTT.

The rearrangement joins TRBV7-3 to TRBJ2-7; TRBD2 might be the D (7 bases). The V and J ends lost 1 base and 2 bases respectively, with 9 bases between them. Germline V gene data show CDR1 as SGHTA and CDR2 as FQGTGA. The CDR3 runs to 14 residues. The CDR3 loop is CASSLKGGAYEQYF. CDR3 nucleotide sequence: TGTGCCAGCAGCTTAAAAGGGGGGGCCTACGAGCAGTACTTC.

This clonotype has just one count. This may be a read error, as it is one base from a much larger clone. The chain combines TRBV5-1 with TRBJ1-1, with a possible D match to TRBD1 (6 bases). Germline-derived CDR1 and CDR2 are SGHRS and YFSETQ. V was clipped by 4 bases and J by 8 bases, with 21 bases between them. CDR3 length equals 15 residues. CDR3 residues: CASSTPAQGMAEAFF. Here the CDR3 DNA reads TGCGCCAGCAGCACTCCGGCACAGGGTATGGCGGAAGCTTTCTTT.

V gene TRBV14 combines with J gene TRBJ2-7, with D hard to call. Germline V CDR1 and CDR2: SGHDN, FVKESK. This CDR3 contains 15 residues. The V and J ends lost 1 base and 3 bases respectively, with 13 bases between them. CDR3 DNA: TGTGCCAGCAGCCAAGGACCGTCGAGAGTCTACGAGCAGTACTTC. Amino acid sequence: CASSQGPSRVYEQYF.

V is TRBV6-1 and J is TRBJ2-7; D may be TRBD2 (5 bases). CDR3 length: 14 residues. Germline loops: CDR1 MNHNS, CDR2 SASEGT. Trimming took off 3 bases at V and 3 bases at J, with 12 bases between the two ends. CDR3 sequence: CASSEEWESYEQYF. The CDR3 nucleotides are TGTGCCAGCAGTGAGGAATGGGAGAGCTACGAGCAGTACTTC.

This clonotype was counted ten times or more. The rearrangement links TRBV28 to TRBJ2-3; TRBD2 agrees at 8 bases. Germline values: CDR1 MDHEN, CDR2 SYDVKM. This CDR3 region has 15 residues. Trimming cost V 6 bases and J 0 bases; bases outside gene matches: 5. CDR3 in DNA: TGTGCCAGCAGCGTACTAGCGGCTAGCACAGATACGCAGTATTTT. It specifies CASSVLAASTDTQYF.

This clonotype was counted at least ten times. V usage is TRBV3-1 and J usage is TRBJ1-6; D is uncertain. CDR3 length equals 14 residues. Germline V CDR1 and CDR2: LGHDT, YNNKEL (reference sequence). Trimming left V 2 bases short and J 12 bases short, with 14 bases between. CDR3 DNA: TGTGCCAGCAGCCAAACAAGAAGGGATGGACCCCTCCACTTT. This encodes CASSQTRRDGPLHF.